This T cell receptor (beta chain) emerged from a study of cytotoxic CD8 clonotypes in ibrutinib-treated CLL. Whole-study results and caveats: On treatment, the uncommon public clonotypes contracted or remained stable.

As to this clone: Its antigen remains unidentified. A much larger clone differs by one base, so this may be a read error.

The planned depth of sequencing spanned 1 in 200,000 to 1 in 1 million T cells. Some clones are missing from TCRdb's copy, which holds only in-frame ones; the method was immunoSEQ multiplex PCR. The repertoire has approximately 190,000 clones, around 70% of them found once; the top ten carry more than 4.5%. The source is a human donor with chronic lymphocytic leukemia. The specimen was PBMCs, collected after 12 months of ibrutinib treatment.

This CDR3 reads CASSHNQPQHF. The CDR3, as DNA: TGTGCCAGCAGCCATAATCAGCCCCAGCATTTT. The chain couples TRBV6-6 to TRBJ1-5; D unclear. The CDR3 runs to 11 residues. Per the germline V gene, CDR1 is MNHNY and CDR2 is SVGAGI (reference sequence). Trimming left V 6 bases short and J 4 bases short, with 4 bases between.